This TCR beta chain was captured by sequencing in a study of shared clonotypes between healthy human individuals. Using immunoSEQ multiplex PCR, the repertoire was profiled, and TCRdb retains in-frame clones only, with some absent. The repertoire has about 2.1 million clones, 85% to 95% of them found once; the top ten carry around 1.8%. The CDR3 sequence is 16 residues long. Germline values: CDR1 LGHNA, CDR2 YNFKEQ. V was trimmed by 6 bases and J by 1 base, leaving 18 bases between them. Naive-designated CD8 cells lacked CD45RO, were positively enriched for CCR7, and omitted terminally differentiated effector memory CD45RA+ cells.

The specimen sequenced was naive CD8+ T cells from PBMCs. The TCR was taken from a man between 18 and 35 years old in good health. Some clones in this sample may be carry-over from other donors' samples. The chain recombines TRBV4-2 with TRBJ1-2; D call uncertain. The CDR3 DNA reads as TGTGCCAGCAGTCTGCAGCGCGACGAAATTAACTATGGCTACACCTTC. Protein: CASSLQRDEINYGYTF.